The present TCR beta chain was sequenced within a study of response to subunit inactivated influenza vaccine (dated 2018 in TCRdb). With respect to the entire study: To follow how T cells responded to a trivalent subunit inactivated influenza vaccine, the researchers relied on deep quantitative profiling of the T cell receptor repertoire.

Here is what the overall study found, with its caveats: The authors proposed that each seasonal influenza vaccination may bring in only a limited number of new T cells.

The CDR3 covers 16 residues, taking in both the cysteine and the phenylalanine. Kept here is only the CDR3 DNA, which spans 48 bases and is read in frame from base 1. At the junction V is shortened by 0 bases and J by 7 bases, with 18 bases in between. According to the germline V gene (reference sequence), CDR1 reads DFQATT and CDR2 reads SNEGSKA. This clonotype was detected once. Its antigen specificity is not known. There are no base qualities to consult, and no much larger clone falls within one base. One read amounts to weak evidence. Library prep was done by RT-PCR. The sample was run on an Illumina HiSeq 2500. TCRdb redid the processing of the public reads, applying fastp at Q25 and MiXCR, and retained in-frame beta chains. Records with the same CDR3 protein are collapsed into one entry carrying the most frequent genes and DNA. The sample table lists 600,000 to 700,000 distinct CDR3 sequences, approximately 14% of them with a count of one. The ten most abundant clones make up about 7.4% of the sample.

Specimen: PBMCs from blood, collected 14 to 15 days before vaccination. The sequence links TRBV20-1 to TRBJ2-2; a weak D assignment points to TRBD1 (5 bases agree). This clonotype was obtained from a man in his forties or fifties who received an inactivated influenza vaccine. Donor details come from another sample of the same person, matched by shared clones. The DNA is TGCAGTGCTAGAGATCGTGGCGGAGCAAGGGGCGGGGAGCTGTTTTTT. This translates into CSARDRGGARGGELFF.